The T cell receptor beta chain under discussion was sequenced for a study of sequential checkpoint blockade in melanoma. Turning to the study itself: First-line arms were nivolumab then ipilimumab, or the reverse, randomized 1:1.

Stated treatment: randomized to nivolumab then ipilimumab (arm A) or the reverse (arm B). No patient had prior DNA-damaging chemotherapy. Sorted cells were live CD3+CD8+, lacking CD19 and CD56, from PBMCs. TCRdb keeps only in-frame clones here, not all; method: immunoSEQ multiplex PCR. The sample lists tens of thousands of clones, roughly four fifths occurring once. The receptor's source is a human donor with melanoma. The material was CD8+ T cells sorted from blood (inferred from file names), obtained from a patient given nivolumab and ipilimumab in sequence.

The CDR3 is CASSLLAGDQETQYF. The CDR3 DNA reads TGTGCCAGCAGTTTACTAGCGGGGGACCAAGAGACCCAGTACTTC. The chain joins TRBV27 to TRBJ2-5, with 10 bases fitting TRBD2. V shed 2 bases, J shed 0 bases, and the junction held 0 bases outside the gene matches. This CDR3 has 15 residues. Germline lookup yields CDR1 MNHEY and CDR2 SMNVEV (reference sequence).